Presented here are 5 T cell receptor beta chains from one specimen sequenced in a study of shared clonotypes between healthy human individuals. CD45RO-negative CD8 cells positively selected for CCR7 made up the naive population, which excluded terminally differentiated effector memory CD45RA+ cells. Generated by immunoSEQ multiplex PCR, the TCRdb table keeps only in-frame clones and is missing some. The sample shows about 680,000 clones, about 91% of them seen only once. Sequenced input: naive CD8+ T cells sorted from blood. The receptors stem from a young man in good health.

The J gene is TRBJ2-7, the V gene TRBV6-5; 7 bases fit TRBD2. The germline gives CDR1 MNHEY, CDR2 SVGAGI. The V segment lost 7 bases and the J segment 2 bases; nucleotides outside the gene matches: 11. The CDR3 extends over 15 amino acids. The CDR3 nucleotides are TGTGCCAGCACCCAAGCCAGCGGGGCAGCCTACGAGCAGTACTTC. Protein product: CASTQASGAAYEQYF.

The genes are TRBV7-8 and TRBJ2-1; 7 nucleotides line up with TRBD1. J lost 4 bases, V lost 5 bases, and 8 bases had no gene match. Germline CDR1 SGHVS, CDR2 FQNEAQ. This CDR3 is built from 15 residues. The CDR3 protein is CASSIETGLYNEQFF. Here the CDR3 DNA reads TGTGCCAGCAGCATCGAGACAGGGCTGTACAATGAGCAGTTCTTC.

This sequence joins TRBV2 and TRBJ2-1, with D possibly being TRBD1 or TRBD2 (6 bases each). This CDR3 contains 16 residues. The V gene's germline CDR1 is SNHLY and CDR2 FYNNEI. V dropped 8 bases and J dropped 0 bases, with 17 bases sitting between them. Here the CDR3 reads CASGGQGTSSYNEQFF. Written as DNA, the CDR3 is TGTGCCAGCGGGGGGCAGGGAACCAGCTCCTACAATGAGCAGTTCTTC.

The rearrangement uses TRBV6-1 and TRBJ2-7; tentatively, D is TRBD1 (6 bases). From germline, CDR1 is MNHNS and CDR2 SASEGT. The CDR3 consists of 14 residues. The germline V and J ends were trimmed by 2 bases and 1 base, with 9 bases remaining between them. The CDR3 reads CASSETQGSYEQYF. The CDR3 DNA sequence: TGTGCCAGCAGTGAAACACAGGGTTCCTACGAGCAGTACTTC.

V usage is TRBV19 and J usage is TRBJ2-7, with D perhaps TRBD1 (6 bases). The V gene's germline CDR1 is LNHDA and CDR2 SQIVND (reference sequence). The V and J ends lost 3 bases and 3 bases respectively, with 18 bases between them. The CDR3 is 16 amino acids. CDR3 protein: CASSIGWGQANYEQYF. For the CDR3, the DNA is TGTGCCAGTAGTATCGGCTGGGGGCAGGCTAACTACGAGCAGTACTTC.